The 3 T cell receptor beta chains in this list originate from one sample, sequenced in a study of cytomegalovirus exposure and HLA in healthy donors. Amplification used 60 Vbeta primers and 13 Jbeta primers. Using immunoSEQ multiplex PCR, the repertoire was profiled, and TCRdb retains in-frame clones only, with some absent. The sample records roughly 100,000 clones, approximately 83% being singletons. Source material: PBMCs. Receptors were obtained from a man younger than 35 in good health and CMV-seronegative.

The chain is built from TRBV28 and TRBJ1-2, with 8 bases fitting TRBD1. Germline loops: CDR1 MDHEN, CDR2 SYDVKM. The CDR3 runs 17 residues. Trimming removed 5 bases from V and 6 bases from J; junction bases left unmatched: 17. CDR3: CASSITGTGSPKDGYTF. In nucleotides, the CDR3 is TGTGCCAGCAGTATAACAGGGACAGGCAGCCCGAAGGATGGCTACACCTTC.

DNA of the CDR3: TGTGCCAGTCCCAGGGGCGAGTGGTATGGCTACACCTTC. Protein sequence: CASPRGEWYGYTF. The gene calls are TRBV27 and TRBJ1-2; D possibly corresponds to TRBD1 (6 bases). The CDR3 has 13 residues. Deletions cut 9 bases from V and 5 bases from J, with 16 bases between. Germline V lookup: CDR1 MNHEY, CDR2 SMNVEV (reference sequence).

The chain recombines TRBV11-2 with TRBJ2-4, with D perhaps TRBD1 (6 bases). The V gene's germline CDR1 is SGHAT and CDR2 FQNNGV. Trimming pared 4 bases from V and 2 bases from J, leaving 18 bases between. This CDR3 contains 17 residues. CDR3 DNA: TGTGCCAGCAGCTCCCCCAGGGGTCGCGAGTCCAAAAACATTCAGTACTTC. This codes for CASSSPRGRESKNIQYF. Combining the CDR3 with reference TRBV11-2 and TRBJ2-4 gives the whole variable domain EAGVAQSPRYKIIEKRQSVAFWCNPISGHATLYWYQQILGQGPKLLIQFQNNGVVDDSQLPKDRFSAERLKGVDSTLKIQPAKLEDSAVYLCASSSPRGRESKNIQYFGAGTRLSVL.